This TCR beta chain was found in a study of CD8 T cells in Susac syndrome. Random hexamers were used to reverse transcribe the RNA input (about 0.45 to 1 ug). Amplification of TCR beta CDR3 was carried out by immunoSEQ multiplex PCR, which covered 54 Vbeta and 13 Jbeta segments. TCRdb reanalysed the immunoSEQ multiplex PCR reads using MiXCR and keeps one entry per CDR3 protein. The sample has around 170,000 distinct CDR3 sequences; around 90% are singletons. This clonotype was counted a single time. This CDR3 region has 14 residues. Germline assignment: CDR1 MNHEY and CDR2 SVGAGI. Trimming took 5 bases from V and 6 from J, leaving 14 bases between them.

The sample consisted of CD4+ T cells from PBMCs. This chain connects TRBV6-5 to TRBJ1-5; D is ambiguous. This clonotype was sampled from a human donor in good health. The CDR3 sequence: CASSVDGRGQPQHF. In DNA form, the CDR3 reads TGTGCCAGCAGTGTGGATGGCCGGGGTCAGCCCCAGCATTTT.